These T cell receptor beta chains were read from a single sample in a study of T-cell reconstitution after alpha-beta-depleted transplantation in children. TCRdb ran MiXCR on the PCR reads and lists one entry per CDR3 protein. The sample shows approximately 290,000 distinct CDR3 sequences, roughly 10% of them seen only once. The input for sequencing was peripheral blood, taken 180 days after TCRalphabeta/CD19-depleted stem cell transplant. These receptors all come from a male patient between 2 and 9 years old who had a stem cell transplant for chronic granulomatous disease, so the T cells may come from the graft donor. Each CDR3 is given with its conserved first and last residue. Each record gives: clone size, J gene, D gene, V gene, CDR3 DNA, CDR3 protein. The D gene is left open where the match is weak. Clone size is given as how often the clone was seen (once, few, many) or a class if it is expanded.

>few|TRBJ2-7|-|TRBV21-1
TGTGCCAGTTTAGCACCCGACTCCTACGAGCAGTACTTC
CASLAPDSYEQYF
>many|TRBJ2-6|-|TRBV6-2/TRBV6-3
TGTGCCAGCGGGTTCTCTGGGGCCAACGTCCTGACTTTC
CASGFSGANVLTF
>many|TRBJ2-7|-|TRBV12-3/TRBV12-4
TGTGCCAGCAGTTTCGGCGGCGCTGGGGAGCAGTACTTC
CASSFGGAGEQYF
>many|TRBJ2-1|-|TRBV5-1
TGCGCCAGCAGCCCTAGCCCCCAAAGGGGATACAATGAGCAGTTCTTC
CASSPSPQRGYNEQFF
>many|TRBJ2-6|-|TRBV9
TGTGCCAGCAGCATCCGGACGGAATCCTCTGGGGCCAACGTCCTGACTTTC
CASSIRTESSGANVLTF
>few|TRBJ1-6|TRBD1|TRBV12-3/TRBV12-4
TGTGCCAGCAGGACCGGGACAGACTATTCACCCCTCCACTTT
CASRTGTDYSPLHF
>many|TRBJ2-1|TRBD2|TRBV27
TGTGCCAGCACCCATAGCGGGAGGTTTTCCTACAATGAGCAGTTCTTC
CASTHSGRFSYNEQFF
>many|TRBJ1-1|-|TRBV5-1
TGCGCCAGCAGCTTGATCGGACCCTTGAACACTGAAGCTTTCTTT
CASSLIGPLNTEAFF
>many|TRBJ2-1|TRBD1|TRBV7-9
TGTGCCAGCAGCTTAGCCGCGGGACAGGCGTATGAGCAGTTCTTC
CASSLAAGQAYEQFF
>many|TRBJ2-7|-|TRBV12-3/TRBV12-4
TGTGCCACCAAACAGGGTCGCGAGCAGTACTTC
CATKQGREQYF
>once|TRBJ2-3|TRBD2|TRBV5-4
TGTGCCAGCAGCTCCGGGCCCCGGACTAGCGGCCACACAGATACGCAGTATTTT
CASSSGPRTSGHTDTQYF
>many|TRBJ2-7|TRBD2|TRBV5-1
TGCGCCAGCAGCTTGGCGGGACTAGCGGGAGTTCGCGAGCAGTACTTC
CASSLAGLAGVREQYF